The rows below give T cell receptor beta chains drawn from one sample of a study of Ad26.COV2.S vaccination and SARS-CoV-2 variants. Here immunoSEQ multiplex PCR was the method, and the copy in TCRdb shows in-frame clones only, minus some. Of some 240,000 clones listed, 87% are singletons. Specimen: peripheral blood, collected in a trial of Ad26.COV2.S vaccine versus placebo. The receptors originated from a person between 18 and 59 years old who received the Ad26.COV2.S COVID-19 vaccine or a placebo. The conserved cysteine and the conserved F or W are not part of the CDR3 here. Each record gives: clone size, J gene, V gene, D gene, CDR3 protein. The D gene is left open where the match is weak. The size field is filled for only some rows; it gives once, few, many or a size class.

clone_size: NA
j_call: TRBJ1-1
v_call: TRBV9
d_call: NA
cdr3_aa: ASSVNPGPGTEAF

clone_size: NA
j_call: TRBJ2-5
v_call: TRBV5-1
d_call: NA
cdr3_aa: ASSLGGSETQY

clone_size: NA
j_call: TRBJ2-7
v_call: TRBV5-4
d_call: TRBD1
cdr3_aa: ASSPDRESYEQY

clone_size: NA
j_call: TRBJ1-4
v_call: TRBV21-1
d_call: NA
cdr3_aa: ASSPPGQGMATNEKLF

clone_size: NA
j_call: TRBJ2-4
v_call: TRBV7-8
d_call: NA
cdr3_aa: ASAGPSRAKNIQY

clone_size: NA
j_call: TRBJ2-5
v_call: TRBV5-1
d_call: NA
cdr3_aa: ASSFTQGGQETQY

clone_size: NA
j_call: TRBJ1-2
v_call: TRBV7-2
d_call: NA
cdr3_aa: ASSLKGERNYGYT

clone_size: NA
j_call: TRBJ1-5
v_call: TRBV5-4
d_call: NA
cdr3_aa: ASSLGGNQNQPQH

clone_size: NA
j_call: TRBJ2-1
v_call: TRBV11-3
d_call: TRBD2
cdr3_aa: ASSLAGGIYNEQF

clone_size: NA
j_call: TRBJ1-1
v_call: TRBV6-6
d_call: TRBD1
cdr3_aa: ASSPRDRGGVSTEAF

clone_size: few
j_call: TRBJ1-1
v_call: TRBV25-1
d_call: NA
cdr3_aa: ASSESLGMNTEAF

clone_size: NA
j_call: TRBJ2-6
v_call: TRBV6-1
d_call: NA
cdr3_aa: ASSEQAGANVLT

clone_size: NA
j_call: TRBJ1-2
v_call: TRBV5-4
d_call: NA
cdr3_aa: ASSLGAGYYGYT

clone_size: NA
j_call: TRBJ2-7
v_call: TRBV7-9
d_call: NA
cdr3_aa: ASSSRGDRPD

clone_size: once
j_call: TRBJ1-2
v_call: TRBV27
d_call: NA
cdr3_aa: ASSLIGGPGYT

clone_size: NA
j_call: TRBJ1-2
v_call: TRBV21-1
d_call: NA
cdr3_aa: ASSKAGRGYGYT

clone_size: NA
j_call: TRBJ2-5
v_call: TRBV18
d_call: NA
cdr3_aa: ASSPGASRQETQY

clone_size: NA
j_call: TRBJ2-5
v_call: TRBV11-2
d_call: TRBD2
cdr3_aa: ASSPWTSGALH

clone_size: NA
j_call: TRBJ1-2
v_call: TRBV5-6
d_call: NA
cdr3_aa: ASSLWGAVLNYGYT

clone_size: NA
j_call: TRBJ1-2
v_call: TRBV4-1
d_call: NA
cdr3_aa: ASSPAKRHGYT

clone_size: NA
j_call: TRBJ1-1
v_call: TRBV6-5
d_call: NA
cdr3_aa: ASSRGGTEAF

clone_size: NA
j_call: TRBJ1-1
v_call: TRBV4-2
d_call: NA
cdr3_aa: ASSQEVSGRANTEAF

clone_size: once
j_call: TRBJ1-5
v_call: TRBV6-1
d_call: NA
cdr3_aa: ASSGTQGTGPHLPQH

clone_size: NA
j_call: TRBJ1-6
v_call: TRBV7-9
d_call: NA
cdr3_aa: ASSLSGANSPLH

clone_size: NA
j_call: TRBJ1-4
v_call: TRBV10-3
d_call: NA
cdr3_aa: AISDKGRTDANEKLF

clone_size: NA
j_call: TRBJ1-4
v_call: TRBV9
d_call: NA
cdr3_aa: ASSVGNREEKLF

clone_size: NA
j_call: TRBJ2-3
v_call: TRBV7-3
d_call: TRBD2
cdr3_aa: ASSSAGGRADTQY

clone_size: once
j_call: TRBJ1-4
v_call: TRBV19
d_call: TRBD1
cdr3_aa: ASSRQGGDEKLF

clone_size: NA
j_call: TRBJ2-3
v_call: TRBV15
d_call: TRBD2
cdr3_aa: ATSREISGARDTQY

clone_size: NA
j_call: TRBJ2-7
v_call: TRBV14
d_call: TRBD1
cdr3_aa: ASSQGQGAGSYEQY

clone_size: NA
j_call: TRBJ1-5
v_call: TRBV3-1/TRBV3-2
d_call: NA
cdr3_aa: ASSQSGQPQH

clone_size: few
j_call: TRBJ1-1
v_call: TRBV18
d_call: NA
cdr3_aa: ASSPHPRRMNTEAF

clone_size: NA
j_call: TRBJ2-3
v_call: TRBV7-6
d_call: NA
cdr3_aa: ASSLDEGQGRDTQY

clone_size: NA
j_call: TRBJ1-6
v_call: TRBV10-3
d_call: NA
cdr3_aa: AISDPGQSLNSPLH

clone_size: NA
j_call: TRBJ2-5
v_call: TRBV7-2
d_call: NA
cdr3_aa: ASSLVLETQY

clone_size: NA
j_call: TRBJ1-1
v_call: TRBV5-5
d_call: NA
cdr3_aa: ASSAGPTKSLNSEAF

clone_size: many
j_call: TRBJ1-1
v_call: TRBV2
d_call: NA
cdr3_aa: AGGTANTEAF

clone_size: NA
j_call: TRBJ2-4
v_call: TRBV4-1
d_call: TRBD2
cdr3_aa: ASSQAVSGGLRDIQY

clone_size: NA
j_call: TRBJ1-2
v_call: TRBV3-1/TRBV3-2
d_call: NA
cdr3_aa: ASSQEVAGNGYT

clone_size: NA
j_call: TRBJ1-5
v_call: TRBV19
d_call: NA
cdr3_aa: ASSIWDSNQPQH

clone_size: NA
j_call: TRBJ1-1
v_call: TRBV7-9
d_call: NA
cdr3_aa: ASSPQGRQNTEAF

clone_size: few
j_call: TRBJ2-2
v_call: TRBV25-1
d_call: NA
cdr3_aa: ASSGGVGELF

clone_size: NA
j_call: TRBJ2-6
v_call: TRBV30
d_call: NA
cdr3_aa: AWRIPLGRLRANVLT

clone_size: NA
j_call: TRBJ2-7
v_call: TRBV18
d_call: NA
cdr3_aa: ASSLGDGGRYEQY

clone_size: NA
j_call: TRBJ2-7
v_call: TRBV5-1
d_call: TRBD2
cdr3_aa: ASSLAPAGGSYEQY

clone_size: NA
j_call: TRBJ1-4
v_call: TRBV10-3
d_call: NA
cdr3_aa: AIRDGGRDEKLF